A selection of T cell receptor beta chains follows, all from one sample in a study of blood T cell repertoires in COVID-19. Data came from immunoSEQ multiplex PCR; TCRdb stores just in-frame clones and leaves some out. The table includes some 200,000 clones, less than 90% detected once. The sequenced sample consisted of peripheral blood. These receptors all come from a woman aged 60-75 years who had recovered from COVID-19. CDR3s include the opening cysteine and the closing phenylalanine or tryptophan.

v_call,j_call,cdr3_aa
TRBV5-4,TRBJ1-1,CASSSNGDTEAFF
TRBV6-1,TRBJ1-1,CASSEVVVKEAFF
TRBV21-1,TRBJ2-2,CASSKEDRQPTGELFF
TRBV2,TRBJ2-3,CASSGGGADTQYF
TRBV27,TRBJ1-4,CASSPLRAGNEKLFF
TRBV5-1,TRBJ1-2,CASTEGDGYTF
TRBV11-2,TRBJ1-1,CASSSGGTGSEAFF
TRBV20-1,TRBJ2-7,CSASGRGRYEQYF
TRBV6-2/TRBV6-3,TRBJ2-3,CASSEGRTSLVDTQYF
TRBV11-2,TRBJ2-1,CASSFLSGGVYNEQFF
TRBV29-1,TRBJ1-1,CSAGWSNEAFF
TRBV28,TRBJ1-2,CASSRSMGPDYGYTF
TRBV6-4,TRBJ2-1,CASSDSVESSYNEQFF
TRBV10-3,TRBJ2-5,CAISETSDQETQYF
TRBV10-2,TRBJ1-1,CASSIDSQANTEAFF
TRBV3-1/TRBV3-2,TRBJ2-3,CASSQGTSGGPSTDTQYF
TRBV27,TRBJ1-2,CASSLIPAAGGGYTF
TRBV5-1,TRBJ1-3,CASSPQGTGNTIYF
TRBV28,TRBJ2-1,CASSLGGQGAEQFF
TRBV3-1/TRBV3-2,TRBJ2-5,CASSGPGQGETQYF
TRBV12-3/TRBV12-4,TRBJ1-5,CASRRQGEQPQHF
TRBV30,TRBJ2-2,CAWSLGARTGGRTGELFF
TRBV6-2/TRBV6-3,TRBJ2-1,CASSFTSAREQFF